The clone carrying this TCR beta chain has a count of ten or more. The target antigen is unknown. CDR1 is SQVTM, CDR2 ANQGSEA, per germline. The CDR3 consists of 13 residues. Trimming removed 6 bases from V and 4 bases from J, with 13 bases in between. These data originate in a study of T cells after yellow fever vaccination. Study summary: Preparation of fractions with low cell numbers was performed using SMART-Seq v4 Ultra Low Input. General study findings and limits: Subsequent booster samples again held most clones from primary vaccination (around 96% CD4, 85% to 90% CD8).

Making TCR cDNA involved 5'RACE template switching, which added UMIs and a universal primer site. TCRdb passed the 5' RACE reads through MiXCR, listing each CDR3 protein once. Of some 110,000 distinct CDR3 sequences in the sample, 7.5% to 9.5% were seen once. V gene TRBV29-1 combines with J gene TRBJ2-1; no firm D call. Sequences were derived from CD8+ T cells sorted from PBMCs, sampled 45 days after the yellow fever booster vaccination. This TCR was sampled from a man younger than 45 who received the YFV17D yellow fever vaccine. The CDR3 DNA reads TGCAGCGTACCGCCCAGCGTTTACAATGAGCAGTTCTTC. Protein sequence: CSVPPSVYNEQFF.